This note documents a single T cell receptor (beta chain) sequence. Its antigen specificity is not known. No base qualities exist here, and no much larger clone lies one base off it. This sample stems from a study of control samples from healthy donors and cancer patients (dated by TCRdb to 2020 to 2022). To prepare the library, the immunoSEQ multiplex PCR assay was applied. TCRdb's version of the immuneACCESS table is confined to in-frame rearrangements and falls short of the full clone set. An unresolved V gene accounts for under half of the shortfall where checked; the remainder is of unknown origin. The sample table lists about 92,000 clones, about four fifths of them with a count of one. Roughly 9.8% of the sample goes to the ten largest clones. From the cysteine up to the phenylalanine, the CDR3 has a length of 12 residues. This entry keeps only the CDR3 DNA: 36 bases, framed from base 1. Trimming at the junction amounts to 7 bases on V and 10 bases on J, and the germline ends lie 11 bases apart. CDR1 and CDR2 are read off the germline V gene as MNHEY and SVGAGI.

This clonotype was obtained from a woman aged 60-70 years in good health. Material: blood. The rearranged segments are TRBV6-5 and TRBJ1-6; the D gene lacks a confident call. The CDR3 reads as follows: CASTRLDSPLHF. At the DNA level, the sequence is TGTGCCAGCACCAGGTTGGACTCACCCCTCCACTTT.